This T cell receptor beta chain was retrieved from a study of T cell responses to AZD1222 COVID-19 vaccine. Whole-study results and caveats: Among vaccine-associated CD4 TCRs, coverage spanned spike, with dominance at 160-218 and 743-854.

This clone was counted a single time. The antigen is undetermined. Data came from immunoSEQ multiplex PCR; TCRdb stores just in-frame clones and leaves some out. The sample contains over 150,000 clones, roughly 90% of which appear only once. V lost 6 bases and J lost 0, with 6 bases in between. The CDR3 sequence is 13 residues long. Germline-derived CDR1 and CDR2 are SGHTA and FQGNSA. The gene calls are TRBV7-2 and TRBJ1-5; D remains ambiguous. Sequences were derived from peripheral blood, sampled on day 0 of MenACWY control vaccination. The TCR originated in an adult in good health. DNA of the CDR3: TGTGCCAGCAGGGAGGGTAGCAATCAGCCCCAGCATTTT. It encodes CASREGSNQPQHF.